This entry lists 29 T cell receptor beta chains sequenced from one sample in a study of blood T cell repertoires in COVID-19. Profiling relied on immunoSEQ multiplex PCR, and the TCRdb table lists in-frame clones only, not all of them. The profile shows some 270,000 clones, around nine tenths of them singletons. Sequenced sample: peripheral blood. These receptor sequences come from a man aged 45 to 65 with acute or convalescent COVID-19.

This chain joins TRBV3-1 (or the pseudogene TRBV3-2) and TRBJ2-4; 10 bases are shared with TRBD1. The CDR3 spans 15 residues. The V segment lost 5 bases and the J segment 6 bases; nucleotides outside the gene matches: 7. CDR1 is LGHDT and CDR2 is YNNKEL in the germline V gene (reference sequence). CDR3 sequence reads: CASSRPGQGLNIQYF. Here the CDR3 DNA reads TGTGCCAGCAGCAGACCGGGACAGGGGTTAAACATTCAGTACTTC.

The gene calls are TRBV18 and TRBJ1-1; TRBD1 might be the D (6 bases). V lost 6 bases and J lost 1, with 6 bases in between. From germline, CDR1 is KGHSH and CDR2 LQKENI. The CDR3 contains 12 residues. As DNA, the CDR3 is TGTGCCAGCTCCAGGGGGAACACTGAAGCTTTCTTT. Translating it yields CASSRGNTEAFF. The complete variable domain, with remaining parts taken from reference TRBV18 and TRBJ1-1, reads NAGVMQNPRHLVRRRGQEARLRCSPMKGHSHVYWYRQLPEEGLKFMVYLQKENIIDESGMPKERFSAEFPKEGPSILRIQQVVRGDSAAYFCASSRGNTEAFFGQGTRLTVV.

The chain recombines TRBV18 with TRBJ2-7; 9 positions agree with TRBD1. The CDR3 is made up of 15 amino acids. Germline CDR1 is KGHSH and CDR2 is LQKENI. After removal of 2 bases from V and 4 bases from J, the junction contained 6 bases not matched to a gene. CDR3 sequence (DNA): TGTGCCAGCTCACCAGAACAGGGGGCGCGGTACGAGCAGTACTTC. Its translation is CASSPEQGARYEQYF.

This sequence joins TRBV6-5 and TRBJ2-7; 9 nucleotides agree with TRBD1. This CDR3 has 15 amino acids. Losses at the gene ends were 0 bases for V and 6 bases for J; bases not matched to a gene: 6. Germline V lookup: CDR1 MNHEY, CDR2 SVGAGI. CDR3 nucleotides: TGTGCCAGCAGTTACTCGAGGGACAGGGTCGGCGAGCAGTACTTC. It specifies CASSYSRDRVGEQYF.

V usage is TRBV5-4 and J usage is TRBJ2-3; tentative D call: TRBD1 (6 bases). CDR3 length equals 15 residues. The germline V and J ends were trimmed by 5 bases and 4 bases, with 17 bases remaining between them. CDR1 is SGHNT and CDR2 is YYREEE in the germline V gene (reference sequence). In DNA, the CDR3 is TGTGCCAGCAGAACTGTCATTGGGGGCGCAGATACGCAGTATTTT. It yields the protein CASRTVIGGADTQYF. Complete variable domain (other parts from reference TRBV5-4 and TRBJ2-3): ETGVTQSPTHLIKTRGQQVTLRCSSQSGHNTVSWYQQALGQGPQFIFQYYREEENGRGNFPPRFSGLQFPNYSSELNVNALELDDSALYLCASRTVIGGADTQYFGPGTRLTVL.

The chain links TRBV5-8 to TRBJ1-2; 8 positions match TRBD1. Germline V gene data show CDR1 as SGHTS and CDR2 as YDEGEE. The CDR3 is 18 residues long. The V segment lost 5 bases and the J segment 6 bases; nucleotides outside the gene matches: 21. CDR3 protein: CASSNQPGTGWSRDGYTF. The CDR3 DNA follows: TGTGCCAGCAGTAACCAACCCGGGACAGGATGGTCCAGGGATGGCTACACCTTC.

There are a few counts of this clone. The gene calls are TRBV6-5 and TRBJ1-2; 10 bases agree with TRBD1. V trimming: 9 bases; J trimming: 7 bases; junction bases outside the gene matches: 8. The germline gives CDR1 MNHEY, CDR2 SVGAGI. This CDR3 is 13 amino acids long. This CDR3 is CASTTGGVGGYTF. The CDR3 bases are TGTGCCAGTACGACAGGGGGCGTGGGTGGCTACACCTTC.

Concerning this clone itself: The limits of the CDR3 on the DNA are not certain, so only TCRdb's listed CDR3 is given. J is TRBJ1-1 and V is TRBV2. Including both end residues, the CDR3 is 14 amino acids long. Per the germline V gene, CDR1 is SNHLY and CDR2 is FYNNEI. CDR3 region: CASSEGPGGLKLSF.

The chain joins TRBV19 to TRBJ2-4; D is possibly TRBD1 (6 bases). V shed 5 bases and J shed 0 bases, with 11 bases lying between them. The CDR3 covers 15 residues. The germline gives CDR1 LNHDA, CDR2 SQIVND (reference sequence). The CDR3 loop is CASSRGQLAKNIQYF. CDR3 nucleotides: TGTGCCAGTAGTCGCGGACAGCTAGCCAAAAACATTCAGTACTTC.

The V and J genes are TRBV7-9 and TRBJ1-4; D possibly corresponds to TRBD1 (5 bases). In germline, CDR1 is SEHNR, CDR2 FQNEAQ (reference sequence). Between the trimmed V and J ends, which lost 3 bases and 0 bases, there was a span of 14 bases. The CDR3 runs 17 residues. CDR3 nucleotides: TGTGCCAGCAGCTTCGGACAAACCACCACAACTAATGAAAAACTGTTTTTT. Protein product: CASSFGQTTTTNEKLFF.

The chain joins TRBV7-6 to TRBJ2-3; D is undetermined. V dropped 3 bases and J dropped 2 bases, with 9 bases sitting between them. CDR1 and CDR2 (germline): SGHVS, FNYEAQ. The CDR3 consists of 14 residues. The DNA of the CDR3 is TGTGCCAGCAGCTTGACTGGCCCCACAGATACGCAGTATTTT. Encoded protein: CASSLTGPTDTQYF.

CDR3 coding DNA: TGTGCCAGCAGCGTAGGGGGTAGCGGGGGCATAGAGCAGTTCTTC. Translation: CASSVGGSGGIEQFF. The chain employs TRBV9 and TRBJ2-1; TRBD2 aligns across 9 bases. The junction had 8 bases not matched to a gene; V was cut back by 0 bases and J by 10 bases. The length of the CDR3 is 15 residues. Germline CDR1 and CDR2: SGDLS and YYNGEE.

This clone was detected a few times. The chain recombines TRBV12-1 with TRBJ2-5; no check of the table's D call, TRBD1, against the DNA was made. TRBV12-1 is an annotated pseudogene. This CDR3 has 17 residues. This chain's CDR3 is CASSFARRGPRQETQYF. The CDR3 DNA is TGTGCCAGCAGCTTTGCGAGGAGGGGGCCACGGCAAGAGACCCAGTACTTC.

The chain recombines TRBV18 with TRBJ1-2, with 7 bases fitting TRBD1. CDR1 KGHSH and CDR2 LQKENI come from the germline V gene. There are 16 residues in the CDR3. Trimming at V came to 3 bases and at J to 8 bases, leaving 15 bases not matched to a gene. In DNA form, the CDR3 reads TGTGCCAGCTCACCCGCGGGCCTAGAGGGGGCTGGCGGCTACACCTTC. It yields the protein CASSPAGLEGAGGYTF. Supplemented by reference TRBV18 and TRBJ1-2, the full variable domain reads NAGVMQNPRHLVRRRGQEARLRCSPMKGHSHVYWYRQLPEEGLKFMVYLQKENIIDESGMPKERFSAEFPKEGPSILRIQQVVRGDSAAYFCASSPAGLEGAGGYTFGSGTRLTVV.

V and J are TRBV10-1 and TRBJ2-5; possibly TRBD1 for D (6 bases). Germline CDR1 and CDR2: WNHNN and SYGVQD (reference sequence). There are 17 residues in the CDR3. The germline V and J ends were trimmed by 2 bases and 2 bases, with 18 bases remaining between them. The CDR3: CASSEGPPWDKQETQYF. CDR3 coding DNA: TGCGCCAGCAGTGAGGGGCCGCCGTGGGACAAACAAGAGACCCAGTACTTC.

This rearrangement joins TRBV19 to TRBJ2-7, with no clear D. The V end was cut by 1 base, the J end by 2 bases, with 6 bases between. Germline lookup yields CDR1 LNHDA and CDR2 SQIVND (reference sequence). CDR3 length: 13 amino acids. CDR3 sequence (DNA): TGTGCCAGTAGTATAGGGGCCCCCTACGAGCAGTACTTC. Its protein is CASSIGAPYEQYF.

The chain uses TRBV3-1 (or the pseudogene TRBV3-2) and TRBJ1-3; 8 nucleotides align to TRBD1. The germline V gene has CDR1 LGHDT and CDR2 YNNKEL (reference sequence). CDR3 length: 17 residues. V shed 6 bases, J shed 3 bases, and the junction held 13 bases outside the gene matches. The DNA of the CDR3 is TGTGCCAGCAGGGCACAGGGGGTGAACTTCCTTGGAAACACCATATATTTT. Translation gives CASRAQGVNFLGNTIYF.

The V call is TRBV2, the J call TRBJ1-4, with 8 bases aligning to TRBD1. J gave up 8 bases and V 6 bases, and 8 bases lay outside the gene matches. This CDR3 spans 14 amino acids. Germline CDR1 reads SNHLY; CDR2 reads FYNNEI. CDR3 region: CASSVDRGNEKLFF. The CDR3 DNA follows: TGTGCCAGCAGCGTCGACAGGGGAAACGAAAAACTGTTTTTT.

The genes are TRBV6-1 and TRBJ1-4, with D maybe TRBD1 (5 bases). The V gene lost 3 bases and the J gene lost 7 bases, with 18 bases spanning the gap. Looked up from germline, CDR1 is MNHNS and CDR2 is SASEGT. The CDR3 is 16 amino acids. The CDR3 region is CASSDSNTLRGEKLFF. The CDR3 DNA sequence: TGTGCCAGCAGTGATTCAAATACCTTAAGGGGTGAAAAACTGTTTTTT.

The rearrangement uses TRBV12-3 or TRBV12-4 and TRBJ2-1; TRBD1 might be the D (6 bases). This CDR3 comprises 11 residues. V lost 4 bases to trimming and J lost 10 bases, with 8 bases between them. CDR3 nucleotides: TGTGCCAGCAGTTCCGGACAGGAGCAGTTCTTC. Amino acid sequence: CASSSGQEQFF.

This chain uses TRBV2 with TRBJ2-1; TRBD2 matches at 11 bases. The CDR3 is 16 residues long. Germline loops: CDR1 SNHLY, CDR2 FYNNEI. With 7 bases clipped from V and 5 bases from J, the junction kept 10 bases outside the gene matches. The DNA of the CDR3 is TGTGCCAGCACCCACCCTCTAGCGGGGGGACACAATGAGCAGTTCTTC. It is translated as CASTHPLAGGHNEQFF. The full variable domain, completed using reference TRBV2 and TRBJ2-1, is EPEVTQTPSHQVTQMGQEVILRCVPISNHLYFYWYRQILGQKVEFLVSFYNNEISEKSEIFDDQFSVERPDGSNFTLKIRSTKLEDSAMYFCASTHPLAGGHNEQFFGPGTRLTVL.

This chain links TRBV14 with TRBJ1-1, with no clear D. Germline CDR1 is SGHDN and CDR2 is FVKESK. V was trimmed by 1 base and J by 3 bases, leaving 6 bases between them. The CDR3 contains 13 residues. The CDR3 DNA reads TGTGCCAGCAGCCAAGCCCAGTACACTGAAGCTTTCTTT. Translation gives CASSQAQYTEAFF. The variable domain in full, with the rest retrieved from reference TRBV14 and TRBJ1-1, is EAGVTQFPSHSVIEKGQTVTLRCDPISGHDNLYWYRRVMGKEIKFLLHFVKESKQDESGMPNNRFLAERTGGTYSTLKVQPAELEDSGVYFCASSQAQYTEAFFGQGTRLTVV.

The chain links TRBV6-5 to TRBJ2-7; 10 bases map to TRBD1. V gave up 11 bases and J gave up 5 bases; unmatched junction bases: 9. The CDR3 consists of 13 residues. Per the germline V gene, CDR1 is MNHEY and CDR2 is SVGAGI. The chain's CDR3 is CAGRGQGTNEQYF. The DNA of the CDR3 is TGTGCCGGTAGGGGACAGGGGACCAACGAGCAGTACTTC.

The chain uses TRBV27 and TRBJ2-7; D is possibly TRBD1 (5 bases). Trimming shortened V by 6 bases and J by 8 bases, and 11 bases separated the two germline ends. This CDR3 contains 11 residues. CDR1 is MNHEY and CDR2 is SMNVEV in the germline V gene (reference sequence). The CDR3 region is CASRDSLKQYF. CDR3 bases: TGTGCCAGCAGAGACAGCCTAAAGCAGTACTTC.

The rearrangement links TRBV29-1 to TRBJ1-1, with a weak D call TRBD1 (6 bases). V dropped 3 bases and J dropped 11 bases, with 13 bases sitting between them. The CDR3 is 11 amino acids. The germline V gene has CDR1 SQVTM and CDR2 ANQGSEA. The CDR3 here is CSVDAGDAAFF. DNA of the CDR3: TGCAGCGTTGATGCAGGGGACGCCGCTTTCTTT.

The V and J genes are TRBV27 and TRBJ2-1; TRBD2 aligns across 8 bases. J gave up 4 bases and V 5 bases, and 7 bases lay outside the gene matches. Germline assignment: CDR1 MNHEY and CDR2 SMNVEV (reference sequence). CDR3 length: 15 amino acids. The CDR3 DNA is TGTGCCAGCAGTCCCCGGATAGCGGGGTACAATGAGCAGTTCTTC. This sequence encodes CASSPRIAGYNEQFF.

The chain couples TRBV2 to TRBJ1-3; unclear D gene. There are 13 residues in the CDR3. The germline V gene encodes CDR1 SNHLY and CDR2 FYNNEI. V was shortened by 7 bases and J by 3 bases, with 10 bases between the two germline ends. The CDR3 reads CASNGAIGNTIYF. For the CDR3, the DNA is TGTGCCAGCAACGGAGCTATTGGAAACACCATATATTTT.

About this clone: Different DNA sequences within this sample yield the same CDR3. The rearrangement joins TRBV14 to TRBJ1-2; weak D call: TRBD1 (5 bases). The V gene's germline CDR1 is SGHDN and CDR2 FVKESK. Trimming pared 4 bases from V and 5 bases from J, leaving 11 bases between. CDR3 size: 13 residues. DNA for the CDR3: TGTGCCAGCAGCCCTTTGGGGGGGTATGGCTACACCTTC. Translated, it gives CASSPLGGYGYTF.

This chain connects TRBV7-3 to TRBJ2-3, with TRBD2 identical over 9 bases. Germline CDR1 and CDR2: SGHTA and FQGTGA. The CDR3 runs to 17 residues. V lost 5 bases and J lost 1; bases outside the gene matches: 10. The CDR3 DNA reads TGTGCCAGCAGCCCCCTTAGCGGGGGCCTTGGCACAGATACGCAGTATTTT. Its translation is CASSPLSGGLGTDTQYF.